This T cell receptor beta chain is from a study of T cell responses to AZD1222 COVID-19 vaccine. Details on this clone: Its antigen is not identified.

Study outcomes and limitations: Donor demographics were predominantly white British with a female majority; clonal diversity may be underestimated. Dominant at 160-218 and 743-854, vaccine-associated CD4 TCRs also spanned spike.

Pooled samples include second doses given at about 4 or 12 weeks. Sequenced by immunoSEQ multiplex PCR; TCRdb stores in-frame clones only, minus some. Found here are approximately 130,000 clones, over 85% of them singletons; the top ten hold 1% to 1.3%. Germline-derived CDR1 and CDR2 are SGHAT and FQNNGV. V was pared by 5 bases and J by 4 bases, with 11 bases between. This CDR3 comprises 14 residues. The chain couples TRBV11-2 to TRBJ1-4, with D unclear. Here the sequenced sample was peripheral blood, taken 28 days after the second AZD1222 dose. The TCR sequence derives from an adult who received the AZD1222 COVID-19 vaccine. CDR3 coding DNA: TGTGCCAGCAGCCTGACACTGAATAATGAAAAACTGTTTTTT. As protein: CASSLTLNNEKLFF.